The 27 T cell receptor beta chains below come from one sample, sequenced in a study of vaccination effects on CD4 cells after COVID-19. Ahead of sequencing, the ViraFEST assay grew antigen-specific CD4+ T cells using viral peptide pools. The culture ran for approximately 9 days before CD4+ T cells were isolated. Vaccine recipients had no previous SARS-CoV-2 infection; their nucleocapsid antibodies were negative. No antigen has been identified for these receptors. The method was immunoSEQ multiplex PCR; TCRdb's version includes in-frame clones alone and lacks a portion of them. This table has tens of thousands of clones, approximately 71% appearing once. The specimen was CD4+ T cells from PBMCs cultured with HCoV-OC43 spike peptides, collected before COVID-19 vaccination. Subset indicated: HCoV-OC43 spike overlapping peptide pool stimulation. These receptors originate from a human donor who received a COVID-19 vaccine.

The V call is TRBV3-1 (or the pseudogene TRBV3-2), the J call TRBJ2-1, with TRBD2 identical over 10 bases. Looked up from germline, CDR1 is LGHDT and CDR2 is YNNKEL (reference sequence). The CDR3 runs 16 residues. The trim removed 2 bases at V and 2 bases at J, leaving 3 bases unmatched. Written as DNA, the CDR3 is TGTGCCAGCAGCCAACTTAGCGGGAGGACCTACAATGAGCAGTTCTTC. Its protein product is CASSQLSGRTYNEQFF.

This clone appeared a single time. The chain employs TRBV2 and TRBJ2-7; 11 bases are shared with TRBD1. Germline V gene sequence: CDR1 SNHLY, CDR2 FYNNEI. Unmatched junction bases numbered 5, after V lost 5 bases and J lost 2 bases. The CDR3 length is 15 residues. The CDR3 spells CASSQDRGRTYEQYF. The DNA for the CDR3 is TGTGCCAGCAGTCAGGACAGGGGGCGAACCTACGAGCAGTACTTC.

This CDR3 reads CASSDLRGNTQYF. In nucleotides, the CDR3 is TGTGCCAGCAGTGACCTCAGGGGAAACACGCAGTATTTT. The rearrangement links TRBV27 to TRBJ2-3, with a tentative D call TRBD1 (6 bases). Germline CDR1 and CDR2: MNHEY and SMNVEV (reference sequence). Trimming stripped 5 bases from V and 9 bases from J, with 15 bases between. The CDR3 spans 13 residues.

The V call is TRBV5-1, the J call TRBJ1-6; D is perhaps TRBD1 (6 bases). This CDR3 is built from 17 residues. Between the trimmed V and J ends, which lost 2 bases and 1 base, there was a span of 13 bases. CDR1 SGHRS and CDR2 YFSETQ come from the germline V gene. The CDR3 region is CASSLSLQGSYNSPLHF. CDR3 coding DNA: TGCGCCAGCAGCTTATCACTCCAGGGGTCCTATAATTCACCCCTCCACTTT.

This clone was seen a single time. The chain has TRBV11-2 and TRBJ1-1, with D hard to call. The germline V gene encodes CDR1 SGHAT and CDR2 FQNNGV. Trimming removed 5 bases at V and 0 bases at J, with 10 bases between. This CDR3 contains 14 residues. CDR3 bases: TGTGCCAGCAGCCCAAGCTCAGTGAACACTGAAGCTTTCTTT. Translating it yields CASSPSSVNTEAFF.

This clone appeared a few times. The rearrangement links TRBV6-5 to TRBJ1-6, with D unresolved. Germline CDR1 MNHEY, CDR2 SVGAGI. The CDR3 length is 12 residues. Trimming cost V 5 bases and J 8 bases, with 7 bases left between them. DNA of the CDR3: TGTGCCAGCAGTCCGACATATTCACCCCTCCACTTT. The encoded protein is CASSPTYSPLHF.

Judged by abundance, this clone is large. The gene calls are TRBV20-1 and TRBJ2-6, with 7 nucleotides matching TRBD1. The CDR3 covers 16 residues. In germline, CDR1 is DFQATT, CDR2 SNEGSKA (reference sequence). Germline trimming cut 3 bases from V and 2 bases from J; bases unmatched to any gene: 7. CDR3 amino acids: CSASPIDRAGANVLTF. CDR3 sequence (DNA): TGCAGTGCTAGTCCTATAGACAGGGCTGGGGCCAACGTCCTGACTTTC.

This clone was seen more than once but under ten times. The CDR3 protein is CASGRGSYEQYF. The CDR3 nucleotides are TGTGCTAGTGGACGGGGCTCCTACGAGCAGTACTTC. The genes are TRBV12-5 and TRBJ2-7, with D perhaps matching TRBD2 (5 bases). The V gene's germline CDR1 is LGHNT and CDR2 FRNRAP. Trimming took off 6 bases at V and 0 bases at J, with 6 bases between the two ends. CDR3 size: 12 residues.

The genes are TRBV6-6 and TRBJ1-2; TRBD1 aligns across 7 bases. Germline V gives CDR1 MNHNY, CDR2 SVGAGI (reference sequence). The CDR3 extends over 14 amino acids. Trimming cost V 7 bases and J 2 bases; bases outside gene matches: 7. CDR3 sequence reads: CASTRTGVNYGYTF. CDR3 nucleotide sequence: TGTGCCAGCACTCGGACAGGAGTCAACTATGGCTACACCTTC.

The chain combines TRBV3-1 (or the pseudogene TRBV3-2) with TRBJ1-4; 10 bases map to TRBD1. Trimming at V came to 6 bases and at J to 2 bases, leaving 6 bases not matched to a gene. Germline V gene data show CDR1 as LGHDT and CDR2 as YNNKEL (reference sequence). CDR3 length: 16 amino acids. In DNA, the CDR3 is TGTGCCAGCAGTCCCGGGACAGGGGCTACTAATGAAAAACTGTTTTTT. This codes for CASSPGTGATNEKLFF.

The V call is TRBV10-2, the J call TRBJ2-7; 12 positions agree with TRBD1. The CDR3 spans 15 residues. Unmatched junction bases numbered 7, after V lost 6 bases and J lost 4 bases. Germline CDR1 reads WSHSY; CDR2 reads SAAADI. CDR3 residues: CASSAGQGARYEQYF. Here the CDR3 DNA reads TGCGCCAGCAGCGCGGGACAGGGGGCGCGGTACGAGCAGTACTTC.

The genes are TRBV19 and TRBJ2-4; D remains ambiguous. Between the trimmed V and J ends, which lost 3 bases and 0 bases, there was a span of 15 bases. The CDR3 is 17 residues long. CDR1 and CDR2 (germline): LNHDA, SQIVND (reference sequence). CDR3 coding DNA: TGTGCCAGTAGTATTAGGGCAGCCCTTGTAGCCAAAAACATTCAGTACTTC. Translation gives CASSIRAALVAKNIQYF. Full variable domain (outside the CDR3, taken from reference TRBV19 and TRBJ2-4): DGGITQSPKYLFRKEGQNVTLSCEQNLNHDAMYWYRQDPGQGLRLIYYSQIVNDFQKGDIAEGYSVSREKKESFPLTVTSAQKNPTAFYLCASSIRAALVAKNIQYFGAGTRLSVL.

This clone was picked up one time. The chain couples TRBV29-1 to TRBJ2-3, with D perhaps TRBD2 (5 bases). The germline V and J ends were trimmed by 6 bases and 1 base, with 8 bases remaining between them. CDR3 length equals 12 residues. CDR1 and CDR2 from the germline V gene are SQVTM and ANQGSEA. CDR3 sequence (DNA): TGCAGCGTCTGGACTGGCACAGATACGCAGTATTTT. Protein product: CSVWTGTDTQYF.

This clone has a handful of counts. The chain has TRBV27 and TRBJ2-2; 8 bases line up with TRBD1. The trim removed 6 bases at V and 4 bases at J, leaving 7 bases unmatched. CDR3 size: 15 residues. Looked up from germline, CDR1 is MNHEY and CDR2 is SMNVEV (reference sequence). In DNA, the CDR3 is TGTGCCAGCAGCCCGACAGGGGTTATCACCGGGGAGCTGTTTTTT. Protein product: CASSPTGVITGELFF.

The rearrangement links TRBV5-1 to TRBJ2-5; 8 positions match TRBD2. Germline lookup yields CDR1 SGHRS and CDR2 YFSETQ. The CDR3 is made up of 15 amino acids. V was pared by 4 bases and J by 6 bases, with 11 bases of the junction left unmatched. This CDR3 reads CASSPGGTRGKTQYF. For the CDR3, the DNA is TGCGCCAGCAGCCCGGGGGGGACACGGGGGAAGACCCAGTACTTC.

This chain links TRBV3-1 (or the pseudogene TRBV3-2) with TRBJ2-6; possibly TRBD2 for D (5 bases). CDR3 length equals 15 residues. V was trimmed by 7 bases and J by 0 bases, leaving 10 bases between them. Germline lookup yields CDR1 LGHDT and CDR2 YNNKEL (reference sequence). The CDR3 DNA is TGTGCCAGCAACGATGCGGGCTCTGGGGCCAACGTCCTGACTTTC. Residues: CASNDAGSGANVLTF.

This chain joins TRBV4-1 and TRBJ2-5; no clear D. The V gene's germline CDR1 is MGHRA and CDR2 YSYEKL. V lost 1 base and J lost 2, with 11 bases in between. This CDR3 has 15 residues. In DNA, the CDR3 is TGCGCCAGCAGCCAAGCCGTCAGCTCACAAGAGACCCAGTACTTC. It translates to CASSQAVSSQETQYF.

This clone has just a few counts. V usage is TRBV5-8 and J usage is TRBJ1-6, with D maybe TRBD1 (6 bases). This CDR3 contains 16 residues. V shed 4 bases and J shed 0 bases, with 11 bases lying between them. Per the germline V gene, CDR1 is SGHTS and CDR2 is YDEGEE. The CDR3 spells CASSGGFSSYNSPLHF. The CDR3 DNA reads TGTGCCAGCAGCGGGGGCTTCAGCTCCTATAATTCACCCCTCCACTTT.

This clone appeared once. The gene calls are TRBV3-1 (or the pseudogene TRBV3-2) and TRBJ2-5, with D possibly TRBD1 on 6 matching bases. The V end was cut by 1 base, the J end by 7 bases, with 7 bases between. From germline, CDR1 is LGHDT and CDR2 YNNKEL (reference sequence). This CDR3 has 12 residues. The CDR3 DNA reads as TGTGCCAGCAGCCAAGTACAGGGGACCCAGTACTTC. Its translation is CASSQVQGTQYF.

This rearrangement joins TRBV4-1 to TRBJ2-2; TRBD1 aligns across 10 bases. With 1 base clipped from V and 6 bases from J, the junction kept 11 bases outside the gene matches. The germline V gene encodes CDR1 MGHRA and CDR2 YSYEKL. This CDR3 contains 18 residues. The CDR3 DNA is TGCGCCAGCAGCCAAGGTCGACAGGGGGCGCCCCGGTCCGGGGAGCTGTTTTTT. Its translation is CASSQGRQGAPRSGELFF.

The chain employs TRBV5-6 and TRBJ2-7; D may be TRBD2 (6 bases). CDR1 is SGHDT, CDR2 YYEEEE, per germline. V gave up 4 bases and J gave up 4 bases, with 15 bases separating them. CDR3 length: 14 amino acids. CDR3: CASSPQRLEYEQYF. The CDR3 DNA follows: TGTGCCAGCAGCCCACAACGACTAGAATACGAGCAGTACTTC. Supplemented by reference TRBV5-6 and TRBJ2-7, the full variable domain reads DAGVTQSPTHLIKTRGQQVTLRCSPKSGHDTVSWYQQALGQGPQFIFQYYEEEERQRGNFPDRFSGHQFPNYSSELNVNALLLGDSALYLCASSPQRLEYEQYFGPGTRLTVT.

Only one count was recorded for this clone. The genes are TRBV25-1 and TRBJ2-1; 10 bases line up with TRBD2. Germline V gene lookup returns CDR1 MGHDK and CDR2 SYGVNS. Trimming cost V 6 bases and J 4 bases; bases outside gene matches: 6. The CDR3 loop spans 15 amino acids. The CDR3 spells CASRQAGGIYNEQFF. The CDR3 DNA reads TGTGCCAGCAGACAAGCGGGAGGGATTTACAATGAGCAGTTCTTC.

The rearrangement uses TRBV6-6 and TRBJ1-5; 7 nucleotides agree with TRBD1. The CDR3 is made up of 15 amino acids. Losses at the gene ends were 5 bases for V and 2 bases for J; bases not matched to a gene: 6. CDR1 MNHNY and CDR2 SVGAGI come from the germline V gene (reference sequence). This CDR3 is CASSDRVWGNQPQHF. In DNA form, the CDR3 reads TGTGCCAGCAGTGACAGGGTCTGGGGCAATCAGCCCCAGCATTTT.

J is TRBJ2-1 and V is TRBV9; D remains unclear. V was clipped by 4 bases and J by 2 bases, with 16 bases between them. The CDR3 totals 16 residues. Germline values: CDR1 SGDLS, CDR2 YYNGEE. The CDR3 DNA follows: TGTGCCAGCAGCCCAACAGCGAGAGCTCCCTACAATGAGCAGTTCTTC. Protein: CASSPTARAPYNEQFF.

The chain combines TRBV3-1 (or the pseudogene TRBV3-2) with TRBJ2-2, with 7 bases fitting TRBD1. Germline V gene lookup returns CDR1 LGHDT and CDR2 YNNKEL (reference sequence). V gave up 1 base and J gave up 6 bases; unmatched junction bases: 11. CDR3 length: 17 amino acids. In DNA form, the CDR3 reads TGTGCCAGCAGCCAAGGGGGATTCAGGGGGAGATCCGGGGAGCTGTTTTTT. Translating gives CASSQGGFRGRSGELFF.

This clone was counted only a few times. V usage is TRBV15 and J usage is TRBJ1-5; D call uncertain. Deletions cut 1 base from V and 4 bases from J, with 8 bases between. CDR3 length: 14 amino acids. Germline loops: CDR1 LNHNV, CDR2 YYDKDF (reference sequence). The CDR3 sequence is CATSRVAGNQPQHF. The DNA of the CDR3 is TGTGCCACCAGCAGAGTTGCGGGGAATCAGCCCCAGCATTTT.

In this sample, this clone turned up once. The chain has TRBV13 and TRBJ2-3, with 8 bases aligning to TRBD2. The germline CDR1 and CDR2 sequences are PRHDT and FYEKMQ (reference sequence). V was clipped by 5 bases and J by 4 bases; unmatched bases: 5. The CDR3 sequence is 14 residues long. CDR3 protein: CASSPFSGADTQYF. CDR3 DNA sequence: TGTGCCAGCAGCCCCTTTAGCGGGGCAGATACGCAGTATTTT.